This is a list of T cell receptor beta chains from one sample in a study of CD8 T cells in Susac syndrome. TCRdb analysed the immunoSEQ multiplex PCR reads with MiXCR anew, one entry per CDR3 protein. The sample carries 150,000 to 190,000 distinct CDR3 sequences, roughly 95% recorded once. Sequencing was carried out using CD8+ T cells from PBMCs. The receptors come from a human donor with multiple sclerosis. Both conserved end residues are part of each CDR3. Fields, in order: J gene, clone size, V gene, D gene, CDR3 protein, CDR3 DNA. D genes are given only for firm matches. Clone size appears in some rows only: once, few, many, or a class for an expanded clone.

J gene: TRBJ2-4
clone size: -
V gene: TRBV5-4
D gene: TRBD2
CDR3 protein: CAYKTSGPIAKNIQYF
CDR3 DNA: TGTGCATACAAAACTAGCGGGCCGATAGCCAAAAACATTCAGTACTTC

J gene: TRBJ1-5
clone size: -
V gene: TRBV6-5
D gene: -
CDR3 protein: CASRKGLGSNQPQHF
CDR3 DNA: TGTGCCAGCAGAAAAGGGCTTGGAAGCAATCAGCCCCAGCATTTT

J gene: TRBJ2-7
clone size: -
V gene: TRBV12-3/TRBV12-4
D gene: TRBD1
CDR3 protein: CASSHDRVGQYF
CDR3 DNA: TGTGCCAGCAGTCACGACAGGGTCGGGCAGTACTTC

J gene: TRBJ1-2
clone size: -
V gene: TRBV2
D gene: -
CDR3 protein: CASKAGRLYYGYTF
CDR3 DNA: TGTGCCAGCAAGGCGGGCAGACTTTACTATGGCTACACCTTC

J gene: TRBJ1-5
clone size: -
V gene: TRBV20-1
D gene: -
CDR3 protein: CSALIGERGNQPQHF
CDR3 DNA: TGCAGTGCCCTCATAGGGGAGCGAGGGAATCAGCCCCAGCATTTT

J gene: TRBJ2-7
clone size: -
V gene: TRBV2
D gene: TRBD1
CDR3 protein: CASEGAAAEQYF
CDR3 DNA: TGTGCCAGCGAGGGGGCCGCCGCCGAGCAGTACTTC

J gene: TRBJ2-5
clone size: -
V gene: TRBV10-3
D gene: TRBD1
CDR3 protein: CAISDYRGETQYF
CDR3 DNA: TGTGCCATCAGTGATTACAGGGGAGAGACCCAGTACTTC

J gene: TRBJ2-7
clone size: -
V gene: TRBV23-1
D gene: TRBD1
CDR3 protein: CASSQSPTGKTYEQYF
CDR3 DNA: TGCGCCAGCAGTCAAAGCCCGACAGGGAAGACCTACGAGCAGTACTTC

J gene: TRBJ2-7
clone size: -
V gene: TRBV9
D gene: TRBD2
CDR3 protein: CASSGPTSLNEQYF
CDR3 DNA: TGTGCCAGCAGCGGACCGACTAGCCTCAACGAGCAGTACTTC

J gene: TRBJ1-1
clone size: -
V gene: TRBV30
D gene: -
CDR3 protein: CASSPQTGTEAFF
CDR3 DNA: TGTGCCAGCAGCCCCCAGACGGGTACTGAAGCTTTCTTT

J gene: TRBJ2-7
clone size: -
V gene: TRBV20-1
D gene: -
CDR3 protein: CSAAPGTNEQYF
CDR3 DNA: TGCAGTGCTGCCCCCGGGACAAACGAGCAGTACTTC

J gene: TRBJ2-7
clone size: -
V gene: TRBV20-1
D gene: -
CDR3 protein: CSAGDYEQYF
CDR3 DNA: TGCAGTGCTGGTGACTACGAGCAGTACTTC

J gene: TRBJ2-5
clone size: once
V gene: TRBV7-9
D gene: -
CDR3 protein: CASSFYSGEETQYF
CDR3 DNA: TGTGCCAGCAGCTTTTACTCGGGGGAAGAGACCCAGTACTTC

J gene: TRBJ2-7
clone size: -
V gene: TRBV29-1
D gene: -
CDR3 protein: CSATFQSSYEQYF
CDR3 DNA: TGCAGCGCCACATTTCAGAGCTCCTACGAGCAGTACTTC

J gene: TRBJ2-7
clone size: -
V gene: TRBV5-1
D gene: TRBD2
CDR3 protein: CASSFSWTSGDEQYF
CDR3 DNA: TGCGCCAGCAGCTTTTCATGGACTAGCGGGGACGAGCAGTACTTC

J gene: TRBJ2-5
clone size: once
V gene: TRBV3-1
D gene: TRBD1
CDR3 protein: CASSPWTGQETQYF
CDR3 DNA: TGTGCCAGCAGCCCGTGGACAGGGCAAGAGACCCAGTACTTC

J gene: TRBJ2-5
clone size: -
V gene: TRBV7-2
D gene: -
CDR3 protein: CASSLAGLGETQYF
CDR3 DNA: TGTGCCAGCAGCTTAGCGGGTCTGGGGGAGACCCAGTACTTC

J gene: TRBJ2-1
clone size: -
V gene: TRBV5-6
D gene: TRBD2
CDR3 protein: CASSPPGAGGRNEQFF
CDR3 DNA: TGTGCCAGCAGCCCCCCGGGAGCGGGGGGGCGGAATGAGCAGTTCTTC

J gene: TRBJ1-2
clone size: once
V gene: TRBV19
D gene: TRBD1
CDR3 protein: CASIQGAYGYTF
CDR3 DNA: TGTGCCAGTATCCAGGGGGCCTATGGCTACACCTTC

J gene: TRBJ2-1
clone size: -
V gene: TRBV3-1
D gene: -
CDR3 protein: CASSRPDEGYNEQFF
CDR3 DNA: TGTGCCAGCAGCCGTCCAGATGAGGGGTACAATGAGCAGTTCTTC

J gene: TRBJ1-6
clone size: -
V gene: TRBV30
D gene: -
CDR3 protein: CAWSEAGSGSPLHF
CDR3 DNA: TGTGCCTGGAGTGAAGCAGGGTCGGGTTCACCCCTCCACTTT

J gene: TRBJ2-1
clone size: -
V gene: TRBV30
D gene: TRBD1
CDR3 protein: CAWSEGTGFNEQFF
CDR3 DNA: TGTGCCTGGAGTGAGGGGACAGGATTTAATGAGCAGTTCTTC

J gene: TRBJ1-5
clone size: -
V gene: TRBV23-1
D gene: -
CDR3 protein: CASSLNDRRNQPQHF
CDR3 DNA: TGCGCCAGCAGTCTCAACGACAGGAGGAATCAGCCCCAGCATTTT

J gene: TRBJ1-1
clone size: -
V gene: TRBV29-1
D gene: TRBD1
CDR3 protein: CSVETGAIGAFF
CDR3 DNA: TGCAGCGTTGAAACAGGGGCGATTGGAGCTTTCTTT

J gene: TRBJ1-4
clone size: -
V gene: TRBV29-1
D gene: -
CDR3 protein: CSVGEASATNEKLFF
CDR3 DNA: TGCAGCGTTGGGGAGGCCTCTGCAACTAATGAAAAACTGTTTTTT

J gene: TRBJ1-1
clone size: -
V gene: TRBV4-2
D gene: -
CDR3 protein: CASSQDTGDTEAFF
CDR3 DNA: TGTGCCAGCAGCCAAGATACCGGGGACACTGAAGCTTTCTTT

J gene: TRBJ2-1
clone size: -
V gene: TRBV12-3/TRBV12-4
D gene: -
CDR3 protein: CASSSSSEQFF
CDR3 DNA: TGTGCCAGCAGTTCTAGTAGTGAGCAGTTCTTC

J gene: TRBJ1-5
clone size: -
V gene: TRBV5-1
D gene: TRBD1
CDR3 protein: CASSTGQGDNQPQHF
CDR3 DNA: TGCGCCAGCAGCACTGGACAGGGAGACAATCAGCCCCAGCATTTT

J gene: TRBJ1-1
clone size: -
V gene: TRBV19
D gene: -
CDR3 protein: CASSIAGGAEAFF
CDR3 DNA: TGTGCCAGTAGTATAGCGGGAGGCGCTGAAGCTTTCTTT

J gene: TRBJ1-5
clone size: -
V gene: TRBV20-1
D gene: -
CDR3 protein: CSAKASGGNQPQHF
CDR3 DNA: TGCAGTGCAAAAGCCTCAGGAGGCAATCAGCCCCAGCATTTT

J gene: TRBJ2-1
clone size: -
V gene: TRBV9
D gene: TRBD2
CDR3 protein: CASSVRGGALYNEQFF
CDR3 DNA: TGTGCCAGCAGCGTACGCGGGGGGGCCCTCTACAATGAGCAGTTCTTC

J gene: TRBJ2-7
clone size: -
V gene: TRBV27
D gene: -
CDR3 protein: CASSFFWGTGYEQYF
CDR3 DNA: TGTGCCAGCAGTTTTTTTTGGGGCACGGGATACGAGCAGTACTTC

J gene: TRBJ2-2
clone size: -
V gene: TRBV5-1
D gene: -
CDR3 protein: CASSPDGELFF
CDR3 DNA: TGCGCCAGCAGCCCCGACGGGGAGCTGTTTTTT

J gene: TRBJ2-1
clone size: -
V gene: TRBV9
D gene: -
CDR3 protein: CASSVVVRGSYNEQFF
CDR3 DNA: TGTGCCAGCAGCGTAGTGGTGCGGGGCTCCTACAATGAGCAGTTCTTC

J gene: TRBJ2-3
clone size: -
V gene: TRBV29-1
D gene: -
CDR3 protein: CSVEPTRGRGTDTQYF
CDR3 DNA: TGCAGCGTTGAACCCACCCGAGGCAGAGGCACAGATACGCAGTATTTT

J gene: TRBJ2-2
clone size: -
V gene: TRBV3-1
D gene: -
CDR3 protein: CASSRQRVPGELFF
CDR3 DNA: TGTGCCAGCAGCCGACAAAGGGTTCCCGGGGAGCTGTTTTTT

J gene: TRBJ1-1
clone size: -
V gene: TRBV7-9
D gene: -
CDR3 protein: CASSQLQANTEAFF
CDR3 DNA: TGTGCCAGCAGCCAATTGCAGGCGAACACTGAAGCTTTCTTT

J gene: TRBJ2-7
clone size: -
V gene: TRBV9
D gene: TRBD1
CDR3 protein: CASSLGTGDEQYF
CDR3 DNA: TGTGCCAGCAGCCTCGGGACAGGGGACGAGCAGTACTTC

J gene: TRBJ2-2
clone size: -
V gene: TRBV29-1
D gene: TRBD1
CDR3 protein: CSVAGTGRPRELFF
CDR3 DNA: TGCAGCGTAGCCGGGACAGGGCGGCCAAGGGAGCTGTTTTTT

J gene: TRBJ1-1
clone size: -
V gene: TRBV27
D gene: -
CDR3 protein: CASRGQMNTEAFF
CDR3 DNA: TGTGCCAGCAGAGGACAGATGAACACTGAAGCTTTCTTT

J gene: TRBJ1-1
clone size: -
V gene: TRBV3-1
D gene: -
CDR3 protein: CASSPGTREAFF
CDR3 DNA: TGTGCCAGTTCGCCCGGGACACGTGAAGCTTTCTTT

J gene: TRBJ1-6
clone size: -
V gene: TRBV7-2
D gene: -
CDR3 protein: CASSMGRRLGSPLHF
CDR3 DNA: TGTGCCAGCAGCATGGGACGGCGCCTGGGATCACCCCTCCACTTT

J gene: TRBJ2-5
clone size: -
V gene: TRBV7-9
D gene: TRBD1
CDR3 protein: CASSLTATGDQETQYF
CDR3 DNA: TGTGCCAGCAGCCTCACCGCTACAGGGGACCAAGAGACCCAGTACTTC

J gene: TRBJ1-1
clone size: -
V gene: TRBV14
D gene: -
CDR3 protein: CASSQDRGYTEAFF
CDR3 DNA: TGTGCCAGCAGCCAAGATAGGGGCTACACTGAAGCTTTCTTT

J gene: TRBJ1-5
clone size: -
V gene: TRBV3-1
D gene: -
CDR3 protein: CASSQDLALGQPQHF
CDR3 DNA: TGTGCCAGCAGCCAAGATCTGGCCCTCGGTCAGCCCCAGCATTTT

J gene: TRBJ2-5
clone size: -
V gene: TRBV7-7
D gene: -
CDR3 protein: CASSHDLWETQYF
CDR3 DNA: TGTGCTAGCAGCCATGATCTATGGGAGACCCAGTACTTC

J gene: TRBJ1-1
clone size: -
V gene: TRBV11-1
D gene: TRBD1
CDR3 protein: CASSPRQGNTEAFF
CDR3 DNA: TGTGCCAGCAGCCCGCGACAGGGGAACACTGAAGCTTTCTTT

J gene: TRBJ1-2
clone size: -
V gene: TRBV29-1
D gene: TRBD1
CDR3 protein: CSVDRGLADGYTF
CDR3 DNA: TGCAGCGTGGACAGGGGGCTTGCGGATGGCTACACCTTC

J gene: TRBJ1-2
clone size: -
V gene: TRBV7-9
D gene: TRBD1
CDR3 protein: CASNSPQGGNYGYTF
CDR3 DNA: TGTGCCAGCAACTCACCACAGGGGGGAAACTATGGCTACACCTTC

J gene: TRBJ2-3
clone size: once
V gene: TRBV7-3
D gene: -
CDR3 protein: CASSDGLLLTDTQYF
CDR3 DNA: TGTGCCAGCAGCGATGGACTTTTACTCACAGATACGCAGTATTTT

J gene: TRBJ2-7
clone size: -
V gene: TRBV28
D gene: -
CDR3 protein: CASTPQGRLGEQYF
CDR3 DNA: TGTGCCAGCACCCCACAGGGAAGGCTAGGCGAGCAGTACTTC

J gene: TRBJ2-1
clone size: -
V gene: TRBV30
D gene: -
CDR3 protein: CASNSGSYNEQFF
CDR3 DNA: TGTGCCTCCAATTCTGGCTCCTACAATGAGCAGTTCTTC

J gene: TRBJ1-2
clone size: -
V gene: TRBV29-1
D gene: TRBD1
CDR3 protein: CSGGQGDSLDAGYTF
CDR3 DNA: TGCAGCGGGGGACAGGGGGACTCTCTCGATGCCGGCTACACCTTC